A selection of T cell receptor beta chains follows, all from one sample in a study of blood T cells in healthy people across ages. Each CDR3 protein is one row after TCRdb ran MiXCR on the 5' RACE reads. The sample shows 600,000 or so distinct CDR3 sequences, 47% of them seen only once. The sample comprised blood. All receptors derive from an older man in good health. Both conserved end residues are part of each CDR3. The order of the fields is clone size, D gene, J gene, CDR3 length, V gene, CDR3 protein, CDR3 DNA. D genes are given only for firm matches. Clone size, where shown, is once, few, many, or a class for clones that have expanded.

clone size: NA
D gene: TRBD2
J gene: TRBJ2-1
CDR3 length: 15
V gene: TRBV4-2
CDR3 protein: CASTPNSGRANEQFF
CDR3 DNA: TGTGCCAGCACGCCCAATAGCGGGAGGGCCAATGAGCAGTTCTTC

clone size: few
D gene: NA
J gene: TRBJ1-2
CDR3 length: 13
V gene: TRBV10-3
CDR3 protein: CAITLGVNYGYTF
CDR3 DNA: TGTGCCATCACCCTTGGGGTCAACTATGGCTACACCTTC

clone size: few
D gene: TRBD1
J gene: TRBJ2-3
CDR3 length: 15
V gene: TRBV20-1
CDR3 protein: CSAAPGQYRTDTQYF
CDR3 DNA: TGCAGTGCAGCACCGGGACAGTATAGGACAGATACGCAGTATTTT

clone size: NA
D gene: NA
J gene: TRBJ1-1
CDR3 length: 14
V gene: TRBV14
CDR3 protein: CASSLLGTETEAFF
CDR3 DNA: TGTGCCAGCAGCCTACTCGGGACCGAGACTGAAGCTTTCTTT

clone size: few
D gene: NA
J gene: TRBJ2-5
CDR3 length: 15
V gene: TRBV7-9
CDR3 protein: CASSLALGVGETQYF
CDR3 DNA: TGTGCCAGCAGCTTAGCGCTCGGGGTAGGGGAGACCCAGTACTTC

clone size: NA
D gene: TRBD2
J gene: TRBJ2-7
CDR3 length: 16
V gene: TRBV20-1
CDR3 protein: CSAVGTSGSSYNEQYF
CDR3 DNA: TGCAGTGCTGTAGGGACTAGCGGTAGCTCCTACAATGAGCAGTACTTC

clone size: NA
D gene: NA
J gene: TRBJ2-3
CDR3 length: 15
V gene: TRBV7-2
CDR3 protein: CASSSRGAYTDTQYF
CDR3 DNA: TGTGCCAGCAGCAGTCGGGGAGCTTACACAGATACGCAGTATTTT

clone size: NA
D gene: TRBD1
J gene: TRBJ2-7
CDR3 length: 15
V gene: TRBV5-5
CDR3 protein: CASSLPGQGPYEQYF
CDR3 DNA: TGTGCCAGCAGCTTACCGGGACAGGGGCCCTACGAGCAGTACTTC

clone size: NA
D gene: TRBD2
J gene: TRBJ2-1
CDR3 length: 16
V gene: TRBV20-1
CDR3 protein: CSARFASGGPYNEQFF
CDR3 DNA: TGCAGTGCTAGATTCGCGTCGGGGGGACCCTACAATGAGCAGTTCTTC

clone size: many
D gene: TRBD2
J gene: TRBJ2-7
CDR3 length: 15
V gene: TRBV7-2
CDR3 protein: CASSLSSGSSYEQYF
CDR3 DNA: TGTGCCAGCAGCTTAAGTAGCGGGAGCTCCTACGAGCAGTACTTC

clone size: NA
D gene: TRBD1
J gene: TRBJ2-7
CDR3 length: 13
V gene: TRBV30
CDR3 protein: CAWSQGQDYEQYF
CDR3 DNA: TGTGCCTGGAGTCAAGGACAGGACTACGAGCAGTACTTC

clone size: NA
D gene: TRBD2
J gene: TRBJ2-3
CDR3 length: 15
V gene: TRBV7-2
CDR3 protein: CASSSLAGVTDTQYF
CDR3 DNA: TGTGCCAGCAGCTCGCTAGCGGGGGTCACAGATACGCAGTATTTT

clone size: NA
D gene: TRBD1
J gene: TRBJ1-2
CDR3 length: 13
V gene: TRBV20-1
CDR3 protein: CSAPDRRNYGYTF
CDR3 DNA: TGCAGTGCTCCGGACAGGCGCAACTATGGCTACACCTTC

clone size: few
D gene: NA
J gene: TRBJ2-5
CDR3 length: 13
V gene: TRBV10-3
CDR3 protein: CAISESGGETQYF
CDR3 DNA: TGTGCCATCAGTGAGTCAGGAGGGGAGACCCAGTACTTC

clone size: NA
D gene: NA
J gene: TRBJ1-1
CDR3 length: 11
V gene: TRBV20-1
CDR3 protein: CSARGAAEAFF
CDR3 DNA: TGCAGTGCTAGGGGGGCAGCTGAAGCTTTCTTT

clone size: NA
D gene: TRBD2
J gene: TRBJ2-7
CDR3 length: 16
V gene: TRBV6-6
CDR3 protein: CASSYGSGSTYNEQYF
CDR3 DNA: TGTGCCAGCAGTTACGGTAGCGGGAGTACCTACAATGAGCAGTACTTC

clone size: NA
D gene: NA
J gene: TRBJ2-3
CDR3 length: 14
V gene: TRBV7-6
CDR3 protein: CASSFPTAGDTQYF
CDR3 DNA: TGTGCCAGCAGCTTCCCTACAGCGGGAGATACGCAGTATTTT

clone size: NA
D gene: NA
J gene: TRBJ2-5
CDR3 length: 14
V gene: TRBV20-1
CDR3 protein: CSAQRFAGEETQYF
CDR3 DNA: TGCAGTGCTCAAAGATTCGCAGGGGAAGAGACCCAGTACTTC

clone size: few
D gene: TRBD1
J gene: TRBJ2-3
CDR3 length: 15
V gene: TRBV28
CDR3 protein: CASSPGTGWADTQYF
CDR3 DNA: TGTGCCAGCAGTCCCGGGACAGGGTGGGCAGATACGCAGTATTTT

clone size: few
D gene: NA
J gene: TRBJ2-5
CDR3 length: 13
V gene: TRBV25-1
CDR3 protein: CASRGPAQETQYF
CDR3 DNA: TGTGCCAGCAGAGGACCAGCCCAAGAGACCCAGTACTTC

clone size: few
D gene: NA
J gene: TRBJ2-1
CDR3 length: 16
V gene: TRBV12-3/TRBV12-4
CDR3 protein: CASSFVGDLLGNEQFF
CDR3 DNA: TGTGCCAGCAGTTTTGTTGGGGACCTGCTAGGCAATGAGCAGTTCTTC

clone size: NA
D gene: NA
J gene: TRBJ2-1
CDR3 length: 14
V gene: TRBV28
CDR3 protein: CAGSLVPPHNEQFF
CDR3 DNA: TGTGCCGGCAGTTTAGTCCCGCCCCATAATGAGCAGTTCTTC

clone size: once
D gene: NA
J gene: TRBJ1-6
CDR3 length: 15
V gene: TRBV7-2
CDR3 protein: CASSLGPVNNSPLHF
CDR3 DNA: TGTGCCAGCAGCTTAGGCCCCGTCAATAATTCACCCCTCCACTTT

clone size: NA
D gene: NA
J gene: TRBJ1-2
CDR3 length: 15
V gene: TRBV11-2
CDR3 protein: CASSLYRASNYGYTF
CDR3 DNA: TGTGCCAGCAGCTTGTACAGGGCGTCTAACTATGGCTACACCTTC

clone size: NA
D gene: NA
J gene: TRBJ1-1
CDR3 length: 14
V gene: TRBV12-3/TRBV12-4
CDR3 protein: CASSPQPGFTEAFF
CDR3 DNA: TGTGCCAGCAGTCCGCAGCCGGGGTTCACTGAAGCTTTCTTT

clone size: NA
D gene: NA
J gene: TRBJ2-1
CDR3 length: 11
V gene: TRBV3-1
CDR3 protein: CASSQGREQFF
CDR3 DNA: TGTGCCAGCAGCCAAGGTAGGGAGCAGTTCTTC

clone size: NA
D gene: TRBD2
J gene: TRBJ2-1
CDR3 length: 16
V gene: TRBV5-1
CDR3 protein: CASSLLARGGINEQFF
CDR3 DNA: TGCGCCAGCAGCTTGCTTGCGCGGGGGGGCATTAATGAGCAGTTCTTC